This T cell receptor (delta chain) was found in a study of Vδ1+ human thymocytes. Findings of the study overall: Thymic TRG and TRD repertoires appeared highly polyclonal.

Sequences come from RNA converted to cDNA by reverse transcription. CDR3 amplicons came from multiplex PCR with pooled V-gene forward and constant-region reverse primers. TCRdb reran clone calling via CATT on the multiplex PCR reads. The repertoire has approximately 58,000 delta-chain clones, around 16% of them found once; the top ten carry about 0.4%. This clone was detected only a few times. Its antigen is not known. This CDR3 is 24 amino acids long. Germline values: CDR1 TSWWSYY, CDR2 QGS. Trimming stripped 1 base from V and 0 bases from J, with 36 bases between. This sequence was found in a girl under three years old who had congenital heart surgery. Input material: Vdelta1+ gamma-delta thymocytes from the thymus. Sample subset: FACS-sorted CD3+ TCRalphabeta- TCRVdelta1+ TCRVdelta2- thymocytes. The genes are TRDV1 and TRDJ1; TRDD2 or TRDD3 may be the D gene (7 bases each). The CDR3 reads CALGEPRIRPSSAWGWPYTDKLIF. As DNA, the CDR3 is TGTGCTCTTGGGGAACCTAGAATACGGCCTTCCTCCGCCTGGGGGTGGCCGTACACCGATAAACTCATCTTT.